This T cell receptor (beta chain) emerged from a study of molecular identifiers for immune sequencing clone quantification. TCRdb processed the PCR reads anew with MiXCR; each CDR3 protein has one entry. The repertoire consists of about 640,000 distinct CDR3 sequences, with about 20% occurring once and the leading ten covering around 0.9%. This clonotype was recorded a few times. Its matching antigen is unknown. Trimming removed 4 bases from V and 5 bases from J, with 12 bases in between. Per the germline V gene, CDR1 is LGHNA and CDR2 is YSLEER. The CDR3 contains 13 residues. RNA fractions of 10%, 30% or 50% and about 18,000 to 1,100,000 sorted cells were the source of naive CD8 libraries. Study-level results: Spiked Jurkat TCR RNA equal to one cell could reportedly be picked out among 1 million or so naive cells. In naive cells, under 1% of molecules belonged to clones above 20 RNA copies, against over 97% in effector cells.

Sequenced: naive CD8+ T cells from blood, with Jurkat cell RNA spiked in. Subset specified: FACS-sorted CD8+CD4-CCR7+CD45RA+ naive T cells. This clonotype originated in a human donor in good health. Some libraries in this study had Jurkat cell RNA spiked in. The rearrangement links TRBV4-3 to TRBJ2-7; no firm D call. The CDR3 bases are TGCGCCAGCAGCCGTTGGGGATCGGACGAGCAGTACTTC. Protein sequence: CASSRWGSDEQYF.